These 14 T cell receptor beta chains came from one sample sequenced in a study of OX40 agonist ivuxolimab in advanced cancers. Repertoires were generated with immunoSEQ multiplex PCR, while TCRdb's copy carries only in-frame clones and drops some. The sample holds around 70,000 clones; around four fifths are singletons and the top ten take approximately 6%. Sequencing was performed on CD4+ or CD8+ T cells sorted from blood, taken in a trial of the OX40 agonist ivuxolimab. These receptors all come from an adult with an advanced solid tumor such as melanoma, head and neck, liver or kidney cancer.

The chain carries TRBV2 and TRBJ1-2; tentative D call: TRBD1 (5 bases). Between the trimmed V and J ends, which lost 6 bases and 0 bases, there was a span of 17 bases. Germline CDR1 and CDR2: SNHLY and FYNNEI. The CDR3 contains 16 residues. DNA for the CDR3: TGTGCCAGCAGCCGGACATTCGTCTCTACTAACTATGGCTACACCTTC. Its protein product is CASSRTFVSTNYGYTF.

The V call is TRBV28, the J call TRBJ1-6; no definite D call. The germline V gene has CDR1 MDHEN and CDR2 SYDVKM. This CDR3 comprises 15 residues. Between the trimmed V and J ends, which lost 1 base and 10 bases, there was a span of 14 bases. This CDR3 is CASSLFGAERSPLHF. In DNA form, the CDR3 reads TGTGCCAGCAGTTTATTCGGAGCGGAGAGGTCACCCCTCCACTTT.

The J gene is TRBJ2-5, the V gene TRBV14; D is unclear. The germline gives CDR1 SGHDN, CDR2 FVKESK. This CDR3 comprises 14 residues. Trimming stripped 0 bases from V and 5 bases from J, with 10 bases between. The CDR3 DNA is TGTGCCAGCAGCCAAGATCTGTCAGTGGAGACCCAGTACTTC. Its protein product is CASSQDLSVETQYF.

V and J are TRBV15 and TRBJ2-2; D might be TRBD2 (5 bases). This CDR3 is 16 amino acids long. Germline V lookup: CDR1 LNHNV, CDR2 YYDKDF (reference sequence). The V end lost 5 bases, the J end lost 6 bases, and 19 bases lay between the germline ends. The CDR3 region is CATSSRTLPGSGELFF. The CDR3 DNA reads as TGTGCCACCAGCTCCCGGACTCTACCTGGCTCCGGGGAGCTGTTTTTT.

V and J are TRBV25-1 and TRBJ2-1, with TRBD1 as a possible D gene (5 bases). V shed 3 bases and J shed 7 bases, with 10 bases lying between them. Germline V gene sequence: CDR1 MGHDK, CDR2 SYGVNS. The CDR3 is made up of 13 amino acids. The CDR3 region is CASSDGQPNEQFF. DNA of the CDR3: TGTGCCAGCAGTGACGGACAACCGAATGAGCAGTTCTTC.

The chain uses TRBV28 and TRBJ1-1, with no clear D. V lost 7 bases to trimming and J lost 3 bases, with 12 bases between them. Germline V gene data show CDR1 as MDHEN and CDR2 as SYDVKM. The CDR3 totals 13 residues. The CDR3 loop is CASNRLRHTEAFF. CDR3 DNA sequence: TGTGCCAGCAACCGGTTGCGCCACACTGAAGCTTTCTTT.

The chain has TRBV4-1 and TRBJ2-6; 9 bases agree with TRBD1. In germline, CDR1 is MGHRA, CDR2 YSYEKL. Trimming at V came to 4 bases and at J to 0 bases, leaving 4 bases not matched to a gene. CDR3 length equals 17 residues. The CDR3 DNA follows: TGCGCCAGCAGCCCCCGACAGGGGGTCTCTGGGGCCAACGTCCTGACTTTC. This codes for CASSPRQGVSGANVLTF.

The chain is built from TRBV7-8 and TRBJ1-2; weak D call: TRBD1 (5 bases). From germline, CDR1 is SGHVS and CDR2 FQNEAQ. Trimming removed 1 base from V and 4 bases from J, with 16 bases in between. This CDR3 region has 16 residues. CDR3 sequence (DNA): TGTGCCAGCAGCTTAGGGGCAGGGAACACGGGCTATGGCTACACCTTC. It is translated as CASSLGAGNTGYGYTF.

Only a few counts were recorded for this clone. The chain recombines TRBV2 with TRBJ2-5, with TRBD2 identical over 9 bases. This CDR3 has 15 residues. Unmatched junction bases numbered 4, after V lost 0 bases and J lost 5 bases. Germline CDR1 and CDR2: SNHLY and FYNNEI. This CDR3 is CASSEARSGRETQYF. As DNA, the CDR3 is TGTGCCAGCAGTGAAGCCCGGAGCGGGAGGGAGACCCAGTACTTC.

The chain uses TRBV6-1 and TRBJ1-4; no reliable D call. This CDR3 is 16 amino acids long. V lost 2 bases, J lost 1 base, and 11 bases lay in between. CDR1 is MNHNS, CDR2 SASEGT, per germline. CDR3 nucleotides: TGTGCCAGCAGTGAATCAGCGTTTTTAACTAATGAAAAACTGTTTTTT. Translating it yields CASSESAFLTNEKLFF.

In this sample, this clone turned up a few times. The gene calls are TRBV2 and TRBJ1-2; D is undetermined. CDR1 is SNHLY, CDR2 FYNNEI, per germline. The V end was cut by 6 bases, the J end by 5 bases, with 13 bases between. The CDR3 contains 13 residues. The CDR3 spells CASRTAAEYGYTF. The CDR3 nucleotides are TGTGCCAGCAGGACGGCCGCCGAGTATGGCTACACCTTC. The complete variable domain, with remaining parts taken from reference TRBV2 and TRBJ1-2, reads EPEVTQTPSHQVTQMGQEVILRCVPISNHLYFYWYRQILGQKVEFLVSFYNNEISEKSEIFDDQFSVERPDGSNFTLKIRSTKLEDSAMYFCASRTAAEYGYTFGSGTRLTVV.

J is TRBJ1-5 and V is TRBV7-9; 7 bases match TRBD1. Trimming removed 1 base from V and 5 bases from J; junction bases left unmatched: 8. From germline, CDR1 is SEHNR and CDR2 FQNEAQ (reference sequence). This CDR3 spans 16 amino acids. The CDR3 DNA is TGTGCCAGCAGCTTAGGCCGGGGAACAGGGGATCAGCCCCAGCATTTT. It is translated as CASSLGRGTGDQPQHF.

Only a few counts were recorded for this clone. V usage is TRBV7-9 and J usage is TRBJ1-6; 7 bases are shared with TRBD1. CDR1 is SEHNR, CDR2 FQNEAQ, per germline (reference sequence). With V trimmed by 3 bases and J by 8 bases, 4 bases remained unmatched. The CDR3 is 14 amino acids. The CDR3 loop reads CASSFQGGHSPLHF. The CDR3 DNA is TGTGCCAGCAGCTTTCAAGGGGGCCATTCACCCCTCCACTTT.

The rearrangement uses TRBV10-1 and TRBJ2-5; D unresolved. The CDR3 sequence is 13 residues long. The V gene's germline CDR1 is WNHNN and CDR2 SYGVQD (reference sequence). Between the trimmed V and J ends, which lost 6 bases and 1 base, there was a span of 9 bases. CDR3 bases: TGCGCCAGCAGGGCGAACGGCCAAGAGACCCAGTACTTC. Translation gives CASRANGQETQYF.